A single T cell receptor (beta chain) is shown here with its context. Its cognate antigen is unknown. The entry originates in a study of identical twins. Via MiXCR, TCRdb re-called the 5' RACE reads, giving one row per CDR3 protein. This table has about 240,000 distinct CDR3 sequences, about an eighth appearing once. The CDR3 contains 14 residues. Germline lookup yields CDR1 SGHRS and CDR2 YFSETQ. V was cut by 7 bases and J by 7 bases, with 18 bases left in between. Study conclusions and caveats: Monozygotic twin pairs showed more out-of-frame TCR alpha sharing than models estimated. Beta out-of-frame sequences displayed a weaker excess of sharing between twins.

Healthy Caucasians, and only they, were the donors. This sample also belongs to another study, concerning yellow fever vaccine responses in identical twins.

This receptor was identified in a woman younger than 35 in good health. The sequencing sample was made of memory (CD45RO+) T cells sorted from blood. The V call is TRBV5-1, the J call TRBJ2-1, with unresolved D. The CDR3 protein is CASRPSPIGNEQFF. CDR3 nucleotides: TGCGCCAGCCGCCCAAGCCCTATAGGAAATGAGCAGTTCTTC.